Included here is one T cell receptor beta chain sequence, with context. The data were taken from a study of blood T cell repertoires in COVID-19. Across the study: Collection of acute and convalescent COVID-19 samples took place in the United States, Italy and Spain. The cDNA or gDNA used as material had been derived from T cells, B-cell-depleted T cells, or PBMCs.

This table comes from immunoSEQ multiplex PCR, and its TCRdb copy is limited to in-frame clones, with some not included. The table lists approximately 92,000 clones, roughly 84% of them singletons, with around 2% in the top ten. Trimming shortened V by 7 bases and J by 3 bases, and 14 bases separated the two germline ends. The CDR3 is 14 residues long. Germline CDR1 MDHEN, CDR2 SYDVKM. Material: peripheral blood. The TCR originated in a man between 65 and 85 years old with active or convalescent COVID-19. The chain joins TRBV28 to TRBJ2-3; D is unclear. CDR3 nucleotide sequence: TGTGCCAGCATGGGCAGGTTCCTTACAGATACGCAGTATTTT. Protein: CASMGRFLTDTQYF.